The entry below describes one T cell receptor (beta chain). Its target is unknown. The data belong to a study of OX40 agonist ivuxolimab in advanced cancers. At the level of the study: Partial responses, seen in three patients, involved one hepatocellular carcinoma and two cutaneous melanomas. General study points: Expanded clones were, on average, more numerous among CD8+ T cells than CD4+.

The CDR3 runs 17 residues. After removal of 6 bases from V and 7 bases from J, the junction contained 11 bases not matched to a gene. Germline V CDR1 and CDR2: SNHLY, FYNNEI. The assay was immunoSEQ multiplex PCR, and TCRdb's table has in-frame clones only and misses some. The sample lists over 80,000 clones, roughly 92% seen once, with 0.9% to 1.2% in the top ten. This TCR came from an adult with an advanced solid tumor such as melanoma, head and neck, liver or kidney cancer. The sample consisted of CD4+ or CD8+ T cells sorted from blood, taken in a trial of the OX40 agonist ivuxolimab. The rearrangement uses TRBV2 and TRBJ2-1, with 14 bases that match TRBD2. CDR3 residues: CASSLGRLAGGPNEQFF. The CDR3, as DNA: TGTGCCAGCAGCCTGGGTCGACTAGCGGGAGGGCCTAATGAGCAGTTCTTC.